These T cell receptor beta chains were read from a single sample in a study of CD8+ T cells in alopecia areata. Here immunoSEQ multiplex PCR was the method, and the copy in TCRdb shows in-frame clones only, minus some. This table has 180,000 or so clones, 55% to 75% appearing once. The sequences come from CD4+ T cells sorted from blood, collected at week 24, from a patient treated with tofacitinib. These receptors originate from a human donor with alopecia areata. The CDR3 runs from the conserved cysteine through the conserved F or W. Each record gives: J gene, V gene, D gene, clone size, CDR3 DNA, CDR3 protein. The D gene is left open where the match is weak. The listing skips clone size in some rows; elsewhere it reads once, few, many or a size class.

TRBJ1-5,TRBV5-1,NA,once,TGCGCCAGCAGTCTGTCAGGGGGCAATCAGCCCCAGCATTTT,CASSLSGGNQPQHF
TRBJ2-6,TRBV14,NA,few,TGTGCCAGCAGCCAAGATCCGGCAGGGCCCCTATGGGCCAACGTCCTGACTTTC,CASSQDPAGPLWANVLTF
TRBJ1-1,TRBV7-6,NA,NA,TGTGCCAGCAGCAAAATTGCGGGCAGTGCTGGAGCTTTCTTT,CASSKIAGSAGAFF
TRBJ2-3,TRBV5-1,TRBD2,NA,TGCGCCAGCAGCTTGAGCGGGGGGATTGGCACAGATACGCAGTATTTT,CASSLSGGIGTDTQYF
TRBJ2-7,TRBV13,NA,NA,TGTGCCAGCAGCTATGCCGGAGGGTCCCTTACCTACGAGCAGTACTTC,CASSYAGGSLTYEQYF
TRBJ1-1,TRBV5-4,NA,NA,TGTGCCAGCAGCACTCCAGGACTAGCGAACACTGAAGCTTTCTTT,CASSTPGLANTEAFF
TRBJ1-1,TRBV7-8,NA,NA,TGTGCCAGCAGCTTAGGACGGACCGAAGCTTTCTTT,CASSLGRTEAFF
TRBJ2-3,TRBV29-1,NA,few,TGCAGCGTCGATGCCGGTGGCGCAGATACGCAGTATTTT,CSVDAGGADTQYF
TRBJ1-1,TRBV6-5,NA,once,TGTGCCAGCAGTGAGGACATACGCACTGAAGCTTTCTTT,CASSEDIRTEAFF
TRBJ1-5,TRBV19,NA,NA,TGTGCCAGTAGTGTGGGCCAGCGAGGTCAGCCCCAGCATTTT,CASSVGQRGQPQHF
TRBJ2-7,TRBV30,TRBD2,NA,TGTGCCTGGAGTAAGACTAGCGGGCTCTACGAGCAGTACTTC,CAWSKTSGLYEQYF
TRBJ2-5,TRBV18,NA,once,TGTGCCAGCTCACCACCGGGCCAAGAGACCCAGTACTTC,CASSPPGQETQYF
TRBJ2-6,TRBV28,NA,NA,TGTGCCAGCAGGAAGTCTGGGGCCAACGTCCTGACTTTC,CASRKSGANVLTF
TRBJ2-2,TRBV30,TRBD2,NA,TGTGCCTGGGAAGCGGGACTTAACACCGGGGAGCTGTTTTTT,CAWEAGLNTGELFF
TRBJ2-1,TRBV5-4,TRBD2,NA,TGTGCCAGCAGACGGGGACTAGAGGCCCCCAATGAGCAGTTCTTC,CASRRGLEAPNEQFF
TRBJ2-2,TRBV7-9,NA,once,TGTGCCAGCAGCCCCCGGACCGCGACCGGGGAGCTGTTTTTT,CASSPRTATGELFF
TRBJ2-4,TRBV5-6,NA,NA,TGTGCCAGCAGCTGGCGGGGCGATGACATTCAGTACTTC,CASSWRGDDIQYF
TRBJ2-1,TRBV4-3,TRBD2,few,TGCGCCAGCAGCCAAGATGTCCAGCGGGGGGGGCAGTTCTTC,CASSQDVQRGGQFF
TRBJ2-3,TRBV7-2,TRBD1,NA,TGTGCCAGCGCAGAACAGGGGCGAACGCAGTATTTT,CASAEQGRTQYF
TRBJ2-7,TRBV7-8,NA,NA,TGTGCCAGCAGCTTAGCGCGGAGGGTCGTACACGAGCAGTACTTC,CASSLARRVVHEQYF
TRBJ2-3,TRBV5-1,TRBD1,once,TGCGCCAGCAGCCCCGCGACAGGGGGCCCAGATACGCAGTATTTT,CASSPATGGPDTQYF
TRBJ2-1,TRBV2,TRBD2,NA,TGTGCCAGCACCACCGGACTAGCGGACTACAATGAGCAGTTCTTC,CASTTGLADYNEQFF
TRBJ2-1,TRBV10-3,NA,NA,TGTGCCATCAGTGAGTATCCCCCAGGGGCGCGTCTGAATGAGCAGTTCTTC,CAISEYPPGARLNEQFF
TRBJ2-6,TRBV5-4,NA,few,TGTGCCAGCAGCCAGAATTCTGGGGCCAACGTCCTGACTTTC,CASSQNSGANVLTF
TRBJ1-2,TRBV30,NA,NA,TGTGCCTGGAGTGTAATCTATCCTCCCTATGGCTACACCTTC,CAWSVIYPPYGYTF
TRBJ1-1,TRBV9,TRBD1,NA,TGTGCCAGCAGCGGGGGACAGGGGGCGGTCACTGAAGCTTTCTTT,CASSGGQGAVTEAFF
TRBJ2-1,TRBV29-1,NA,NA,TGCAGCGTTGTAGGGCAGGGAAGAACCTACAATGAGCAGTTCTTC,CSVVGQGRTYNEQFF
TRBJ2-3,TRBV7-2,NA,NA,TGTGCCAGCAGCTTAGTTTGGAGGAGGGAAGATACGCAGTATTTT,CASSLVWRREDTQYF
TRBJ1-6,TRBV5-1,NA,NA,TGCGCCAGCAGCTTGGGGACAACAAGCTCCTATAATTCACCCCTCCACTTT,CASSLGTTSSYNSPLHF
TRBJ2-5,TRBV11-2,TRBD2,NA,TGTGCCAGCAGCTTAGGCGAGACTAGCGGGACTTCTAGGGAGACCCAGTACTTC,CASSLGETSGTSRETQYF
TRBJ2-7,TRBV7-8,NA,few,TGTGCCAGCAGCTTATCAGGGCCCTACGAGCAGTACTTC,CASSLSGPYEQYF
TRBJ2-5,TRBV5-1,TRBD2,few,TGCGCCAGCAGCGCGGGGGGCCGGGAGACCCAGTACTTC,CASSAGGRETQYF
TRBJ1-2,TRBV29-1,NA,NA,TGCAGCGTTCAAAGAGACGGGAACTATGGCTACACCTTC,CSVQRDGNYGYTF
TRBJ2-1,TRBV2,TRBD2,NA,TGTGCCAGCAGGGGACTAGCGGGGTCCAACTACAATGAGCAGTTCTTC,CASRGLAGSNYNEQFF
TRBJ2-3,TRBV5-1,NA,NA,TGCGCCAGCAGCTTGGCGGCTCGCACAGATACGCAGTATTTT,CASSLAARTDTQYF
TRBJ2-6,TRBV4-3,NA,NA,TGCGCCAGCAGTCGACAGCCTGGGATCTCTGGGGCCAACGTCCTGACTTTC,CASSRQPGISGANVLTF
TRBJ2-7,TRBV7-8,NA,NA,TGTGCCAGCAGCCTGGGCCTGAGCTCCTACGAGCAGTACTTC,CASSLGLSSYEQYF
TRBJ1-5,TRBV6-5,NA,few,TGTGCCAGCAGACCCGGACAAAGGCATCAGCCCCAGCATTTT,CASRPGQRHQPQHF
TRBJ2-3,TRBV9,NA,NA,TGTGCCAGTCCCATCACAGATACGCAGTATTTT,CASPITDTQYF
TRBJ1-5,TRBV5-6,NA,few,TGTGCCAGCAGCATACAATATGGGACCATGCAGGGCAATCAGCCCCAGCATTTT,CASSIQYGTMQGNQPQHF
TRBJ2-2,TRBV5-1,NA,NA,TGCGCCAGCAGCTTGCGACAGCTGAGCACCGGGGAGCTGTTTTTT,CASSLRQLSTGELFF
TRBJ2-3,TRBV29-1,NA,NA,TGCAGCGTTGAGGGGGGAGCCAGCACAGATACGCAGTATTTT,CSVEGGASTDTQYF
TRBJ2-1,TRBV2,TRBD1,NA,TGTGCCAGCAGTAGAGACAGGGAGTACGAGCAGTTCTTC,CASSRDREYEQFF
TRBJ2-3,TRBV5-4,NA,NA,TGTGCCAGCAGCTTAAGCACAGATACGCAGTATTTT,CASSLSTDTQYF
TRBJ2-7,TRBV30,TRBD2,NA,TGTGCCTGGAGTGTAAGATTCGGGGGGATCTACGAGCAGTACTTC,CAWSVRFGGIYEQYF